Listed below are T cell receptor beta chains from one sample, sequenced in a study of T cell repertoires in cytomegalovirus infection. One entry per CDR3 protein, called by TCRdb with MiXCR from the reads. Counted here are about half a million distinct CDR3 sequences, about 39% occurring once; the ten biggest clones make up roughly two fifths. Their cognate antigens are unknown. The source material was cultured PBMCs, sampled from culture after CMV antigen stimulation. Receptors were obtained from a human donor in good health (CMV status not recorded). Some clones in this sample may be carry-over from other donors' samples. The CDR3 runs from the conserved cysteine through the conserved F or W. Fields, in order: D gene, V gene, J gene, clone size, CDR3 protein, CDR3 DNA. The D gene is left open where the match is weak. Where a row states a size, it is once, few, many or the class of an expanded clone; other rows omit it.

D gene: TRBD1; V gene: TRBV20-1; J gene: TRBJ1-2; clone size: NA; CDR3 protein: CSASDRVGGYTF; CDR3 DNA: TGCAGTGCTAGCGACAGGGTGGGTGGCTACACCTTC
D gene: TRBD2; V gene: TRBV7-9; J gene: TRBJ2-7; clone size: few; CDR3 protein: CASRSRGLAGPYEQYF; CDR3 DNA: TGTGCCAGCAGATCCCGGGGACTAGCGGGACCCTACGAGCAGTACTTC
D gene: NA; V gene: TRBV7-6; J gene: TRBJ2-5; clone size: NA; CDR3 protein: CASSLAVAEETQYF; CDR3 DNA: TGTGCCAGCAGCTTAGCGGTGGCAGAAGAGACCCAGTACTTC
D gene: TRBD1; V gene: TRBV7-9; J gene: TRBJ2-7; clone size: few; CDR3 protein: CASSLSGQGAYEQYF; CDR3 DNA: TGTGCCAGCAGCTTATCCGGACAGGGGGCCTACGAGCAGTACTTC
D gene: TRBD1; V gene: TRBV19; J gene: TRBJ1-5; clone size: NA; CDR3 protein: CASSSREKQGDSNQPQHF; CDR3 DNA: TGTGCCAGTAGTTCCCGGGAGAAACAGGGGGACAGCAATCAGCCCCAGCATTTT
D gene: NA; V gene: TRBV12-3/TRBV12-4; J gene: TRBJ2-3; clone size: NA; CDR3 protein: CASTDGGRRDTQYF; CDR3 DNA: TGTGCCAGCACCGACGGGGGGCGTAGAGATACGCAGTATTTT
D gene: NA; V gene: TRBV7-2; J gene: TRBJ2-5; clone size: many; CDR3 protein: CASNLRGAVETQYF; CDR3 DNA: TGTGCCAGCAACCTCAGGGGGGCTGTCGAGACCCAGTACTTC
D gene: NA; V gene: TRBV4-1; J gene: TRBJ2-3; clone size: NA; CDR3 protein: CASSQGGGGLGADTQYF; CDR3 DNA: TGCGCCAGCAGCCAAGGGGGCGGGGGCCTTGGTGCAGATACGCAGTATTTT
D gene: TRBD1; V gene: TRBV19; J gene: TRBJ2-2; clone size: few; CDR3 protein: CASWDRNTGELFF; CDR3 DNA: TGTGCCAGTTGGGACAGGAACACCGGGGAGCTGTTTTTT
D gene: TRBD1; V gene: TRBV7-2; J gene: TRBJ1-6; clone size: few; CDR3 protein: CASSGRDRAGSYNSPLHF; CDR3 DNA: TGTGCCAGCAGCGGGCGGGACAGGGCCGGGTCCTATAATTCACCCCTCCACTTT
D gene: NA; V gene: TRBV7-2; J gene: TRBJ2-3; clone size: NA; CDR3 protein: CASSSPQWGLEDTQYF; CDR3 DNA: TGTGCCAGCAGCTCGCCTCAATGGGGCCTTGAAGATACGCAGTATTTT
D gene: TRBD2; V gene: TRBV20-1; J gene: TRBJ2-2; clone size: NA; CDR3 protein: CSARGQPGLGSGELFF; CDR3 DNA: TGCAGTGCTAGAGGACAGCCGGGACTAGGCAGCGGGGAGCTGTTTTTT
D gene: NA; V gene: TRBV7-8; J gene: TRBJ2-5; clone size: NA; CDR3 protein: CASSYYGETQYF; CDR3 DNA: TGTGCCAGCAGCTACTACGGGGAGACCCAGTACTTC
D gene: NA; V gene: TRBV12-3/TRBV12-4; J gene: TRBJ2-7; clone size: NA; CDR3 protein: CASREGPQAASYEQYF; CDR3 DNA: TGTGCCAGCAGGGAGGGCCCCCAAGCGGCATCCTACGAGCAGTACTTC
D gene: NA; V gene: TRBV7-2; J gene: TRBJ1-3; clone size: NA; CDR3 protein: CASSLGGGDTIYF; CDR3 DNA: TGTGCCAGCAGCTTAGGTGGTGGGGACACCATATATTTT
D gene: NA; V gene: TRBV6-1; J gene: TRBJ2-7; clone size: few; CDR3 protein: CASSEWGNEQYF; CDR3 DNA: TGTGCCAGCAGTGAATGGGGCAACGAGCAGTACTTC
D gene: NA; V gene: TRBV5-6; J gene: TRBJ2-1; clone size: NA; CDR3 protein: CASSSAVGESYNEQFF; CDR3 DNA: TGTGCCAGCAGCAGTGCCGTCGGGGAGTCCTACAATGAGCAGTTCTTC
D gene: NA; V gene: TRBV12-3/TRBV12-4; J gene: TRBJ1-5; clone size: few; CDR3 protein: CASSLPYQPQHF; CDR3 DNA: TGTGCCAGCAGTTTACCTTATCAGCCCCAGCATTTT
D gene: NA; V gene: TRBV4-3; J gene: TRBJ1-6; clone size: NA; CDR3 protein: CASSQDISSPLHF; CDR3 DNA: TGCGCCAGCAGCCAAGATATCAGTTCACCCCTCCACTTT
D gene: TRBD2; V gene: TRBV7-6; J gene: TRBJ2-2; clone size: NA; CDR3 protein: CASSSLAGGPGELFF; CDR3 DNA: TGTGCCAGCAGCTCGCTAGCGGGGGGACCCGGGGAGCTGTTTTTT
D gene: NA; V gene: TRBV7-6; J gene: TRBJ1-1; clone size: NA; CDR3 protein: CAARGGTEAFF; CDR3 DNA: TGTGCCGCCAGGGGTGGCACTGAAGCTTTCTTT
D gene: NA; V gene: TRBV2; J gene: TRBJ2-1; clone size: few; CDR3 protein: CASSHVPEGGNEQFF; CDR3 DNA: TGTGCCAGCAGTCATGTCCCCGAAGGAGGCAATGAGCAGTTCTTC
D gene: NA; V gene: TRBV6-5; J gene: TRBJ1-6; clone size: NA; CDR3 protein: CASSYSGGASSPLHF; CDR3 DNA: TGTGCCAGCAGTTATAGCGGGGGCGCGAGTTCACCCCTCCACTTT
D gene: TRBD2; V gene: TRBV15; J gene: TRBJ2-1; clone size: NA; CDR3 protein: CATSRDIGTGGPNEQFF; CDR3 DNA: TGTGCCACCAGCAGAGATATTGGGACGGGAGGCCCCAATGAGCAGTTCTTC
D gene: TRBD2; V gene: TRBV12-3/TRBV12-4; J gene: TRBJ2-1; clone size: NA; CDR3 protein: CASSLVGTTQFF; CDR3 DNA: TGTGCCAGCAGTTTGGTCGGGACTACGCAGTTCTTC
D gene: TRBD2; V gene: TRBV12-3/TRBV12-4; J gene: TRBJ2-2; clone size: many; CDR3 protein: CASSLLAVNTGELFF; CDR3 DNA: TGTGCCAGCAGTTTGCTAGCGGTGAACACCGGGGAGCTGTTTTTT
D gene: TRBD2; V gene: TRBV20-1; J gene: TRBJ2-7; clone size: NA; CDR3 protein: CSAFRSGGLYEQYF; CDR3 DNA: TGCAGTGCTTTCCGTAGCGGGGGGCTGTACGAGCAGTACTTC
D gene: NA; V gene: TRBV12-3/TRBV12-4; J gene: TRBJ1-5; clone size: NA; CDR3 protein: CASSYLNNQPQHF; CDR3 DNA: TGTGCCAGCAGTTATTTGAACAATCAGCCCCAGCATTTT
D gene: NA; V gene: TRBV24-1; J gene: TRBJ2-5; clone size: NA; CDR3 protein: CATRGQGSETQYF; CDR3 DNA: TGTGCCACCAGGGGGCAGGGAAGTGAGACCCAGTACTTC
D gene: NA; V gene: TRBV27; J gene: TRBJ2-1; clone size: once; CDR3 protein: CASSPGGPSYNEQFF; CDR3 DNA: TGTGCCAGCAGCCCCGGCGGCCCCTCCTACAATGAGCAGTTCTTC
D gene: TRBD1; V gene: TRBV7-6; J gene: TRBJ1-4; clone size: once; CDR3 protein: CASSSRPPTGGPPMANEKLFF; CDR3 DNA: TGTGCCAGCAGCTCGCGACCGCCGACAGGGGGCCCGCCGATGGCTAATGAAAAACTGTTTTTT
D gene: NA; V gene: TRBV7-2; J gene: TRBJ1-5; clone size: few; CDR3 protein: CASSLRSYQPQHF; CDR3 DNA: TGTGCCAGCAGCTTAAGGTCCTATCAGCCCCAGCATTTT
D gene: NA; V gene: TRBV3-1; J gene: TRBJ2-7; clone size: few; CDR3 protein: CASSQGRLRPLGEQYF; CDR3 DNA: TGTGCCAGCAGCCAAGGCCGATTGCGCCCTCTCGGAGAGCAGTACTTC
D gene: NA; V gene: TRBV5-1; J gene: TRBJ1-4; clone size: NA; CDR3 protein: CASSLDGPPEKLFF; CDR3 DNA: TGCGCCAGCAGCTTGGATGGGCCTCCTGAAAAACTGTTTTTT
D gene: TRBD1; V gene: TRBV6-6; J gene: TRBJ2-7; clone size: NA; CDR3 protein: CASSYTGQGAYEQYF; CDR3 DNA: TGTGCCAGCAGTTACACGGGACAGGGTGCCTACGAGCAGTACTTC
D gene: TRBD1; V gene: TRBV12-5; J gene: TRBJ2-3; clone size: NA; CDR3 protein: CASGLVLGQGADTQYF; CDR3 DNA: TGTGCTAGTGGTTTGGTACTTGGACAGGGTGCAGATACGCAGTATTTT
D gene: NA; V gene: TRBV6-1; J gene: TRBJ2-7; clone size: many; CDR3 protein: CASSGGYEQYF; CDR3 DNA: TGTGCCAGCAGTGGGGGGTACGAGCAGTACTTC
D gene: NA; V gene: TRBV12-3/TRBV12-4; J gene: TRBJ1-2; clone size: NA; CDR3 protein: CASFNGFYGYTF; CDR3 DNA: TGTGCCAGCTTTAATGGCTTCTATGGCTACACCTTC
D gene: TRBD1; V gene: TRBV6-5; J gene: TRBJ1-2; clone size: NA; CDR3 protein: CASGGTGIGYGYTF; CDR3 DNA: TGTGCCAGCGGAGGGACAGGGATCGGCTATGGCTACACCTTC
D gene: TRBD1; V gene: TRBV20-1; J gene: TRBJ2-2; clone size: few; CDR3 protein: CSAPDRGNSGELFF; CDR3 DNA: TGCAGTGCTCCGGACAGGGGAAATTCCGGGGAGCTGTTTTTT
D gene: NA; V gene: TRBV7-6; J gene: TRBJ1-5; clone size: NA; CDR3 protein: CASSLGLRGALNQPQHF; CDR3 DNA: TGTGCCAGCAGCTTAGGCCTCCGGGGGGCCCTAAATCAGCCCCAGCATTTT
D gene: NA; V gene: TRBV11-2; J gene: TRBJ2-7; clone size: few; CDR3 protein: CASNPPEANEQYF; CDR3 DNA: TGTGCCAGCAACCCGCCAGAAGCCAACGAGCAGTACTTC
D gene: TRBD2; V gene: TRBV11-2; J gene: TRBJ2-3; clone size: few; CDR3 protein: CASSLIRTSGPRTQYF; CDR3 DNA: TGTGCCAGCAGCTTAATAAGGACTAGCGGTCCCCGTACGCAGTATTTT
D gene: TRBD2; V gene: TRBV12-3/TRBV12-4; J gene: TRBJ2-3; clone size: NA; CDR3 protein: CASSGTSGYTDTQYF; CDR3 DNA: TGTGCCAGCAGTGGGACTAGCGGATACACAGATACGCAGTATTTT
D gene: TRBD1; V gene: TRBV7-2; J gene: TRBJ2-7; clone size: many; CDR3 protein: CASSRGQGSEQYF; CDR3 DNA: TGTGCCAGCAGTAGAGGACAGGGGTCGGAGCAGTACTTC
D gene: NA; V gene: TRBV7-6; J gene: TRBJ2-3; clone size: NA; CDR3 protein: CASSFSNRPRTFTDTQYF; CDR3 DNA: TGTGCCAGCAGCTTCTCTAATCGCCCTCGAACCTTCACAGATACGCAGTATTTT
D gene: NA; V gene: TRBV11-2; J gene: TRBJ1-1; clone size: NA; CDR3 protein: CASSSPLMNTEAFF; CDR3 DNA: TGTGCCAGCAGCTCCCCTCTGATGAACACTGAAGCTTTCTTT
D gene: NA; V gene: TRBV7-2; J gene: TRBJ1-1; clone size: NA; CDR3 protein: CASSSTPGQTEAFF; CDR3 DNA: TGTGCCAGCAGTAGTACCCCGGGGCAGACTGAAGCTTTCTTT
D gene: NA; V gene: TRBV19; J gene: TRBJ1-2; clone size: NA; CDR3 protein: CASSIEGDGYTF; CDR3 DNA: TGTGCCAGTAGTATAGAAGGGGATGGCTACACCTTC
D gene: TRBD2; V gene: TRBV7-6; J gene: TRBJ2-2; clone size: few; CDR3 protein: CASSPRAGGDTGELFF; CDR3 DNA: TGTGCCAGCAGCCCCCGAGCGGGGGGGGACACCGGGGAGCTGTTTTTT
D gene: NA; V gene: TRBV6-8; J gene: TRBJ1-5; clone size: NA; CDR3 protein: CASSRTGFPNQPQHF; CDR3 DNA: TGTGCCAGCAGCCGCACAGGGTTCCCCAATCAGCCCCAGCATTTT
D gene: NA; V gene: TRBV7-2; J gene: TRBJ2-1; clone size: NA; CDR3 protein: CASSPRSDTPEQFF; CDR3 DNA: TGTGCCAGCAGCCCGCGCTCGGACACACCTGAGCAGTTCTTC
D gene: NA; V gene: TRBV11-2; J gene: TRBJ2-1; clone size: few; CDR3 protein: CASPSEGKAYNEQFF; CDR3 DNA: TGTGCCAGCCCTTCGGAGGGTAAAGCCTACAATGAGCAGTTCTTC
D gene: TRBD2; V gene: TRBV2; J gene: TRBJ2-3; clone size: NA; CDR3 protein: CASSVWTSGGTDTQYF; CDR3 DNA: TGTGCCAGCAGTGTCTGGACTAGCGGGGGAACAGATACGCAGTATTTT